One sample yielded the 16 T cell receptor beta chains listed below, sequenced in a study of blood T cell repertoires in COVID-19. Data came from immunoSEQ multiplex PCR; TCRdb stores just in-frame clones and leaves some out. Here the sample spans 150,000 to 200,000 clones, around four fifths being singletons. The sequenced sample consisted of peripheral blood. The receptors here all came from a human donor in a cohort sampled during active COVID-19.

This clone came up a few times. CDR3 nucleotides: TGCGCCAGCAGCTTCGCGACTAGGGGTGAGCAGTTCTTC. This sequence encodes CASSFATRGEQFF. The chain combines TRBV5-1 with TRBJ2-1; tentative D call: TRBD2 (6 bases). Germline V gene sequence: CDR1 SGHRS, CDR2 YFSETQ. There are 13 residues in the CDR3. V was trimmed by 2 bases and J by 9 bases, leaving 12 bases between them.

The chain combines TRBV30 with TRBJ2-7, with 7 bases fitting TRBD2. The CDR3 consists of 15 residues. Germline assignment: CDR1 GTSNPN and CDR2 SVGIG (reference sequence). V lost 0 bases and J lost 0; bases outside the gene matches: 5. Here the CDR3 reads CAWSVRRGSSYEQYF. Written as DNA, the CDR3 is TGTGCCTGGAGTGTACGGCGGGGGAGCTCCTACGAGCAGTACTTC.

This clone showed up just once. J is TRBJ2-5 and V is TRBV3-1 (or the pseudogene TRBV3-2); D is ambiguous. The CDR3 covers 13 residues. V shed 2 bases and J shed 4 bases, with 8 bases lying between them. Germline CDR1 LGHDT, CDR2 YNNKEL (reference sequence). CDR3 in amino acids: CASSQQVRETQYF. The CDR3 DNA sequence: TGTGCCAGCAGCCAACAAGTGAGAGAGACCCAGTACTTC.

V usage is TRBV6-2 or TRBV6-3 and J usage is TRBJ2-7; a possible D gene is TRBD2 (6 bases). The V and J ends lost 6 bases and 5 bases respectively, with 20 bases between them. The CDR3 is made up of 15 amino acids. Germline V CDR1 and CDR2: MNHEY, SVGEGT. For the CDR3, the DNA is TGTGCCAGCAGCCCTATCGGACTAAGGGAGCACGAGCAGTACTTC. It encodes CASSPIGLREHEQYF.

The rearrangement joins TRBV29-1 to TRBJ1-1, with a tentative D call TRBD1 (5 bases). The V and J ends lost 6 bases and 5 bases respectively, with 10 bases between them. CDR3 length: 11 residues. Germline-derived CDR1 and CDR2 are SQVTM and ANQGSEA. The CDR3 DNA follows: TGCAGCGTGGGGGGGGATACTGAAGCTTTCTTT. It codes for CSVGGDTEAFF.

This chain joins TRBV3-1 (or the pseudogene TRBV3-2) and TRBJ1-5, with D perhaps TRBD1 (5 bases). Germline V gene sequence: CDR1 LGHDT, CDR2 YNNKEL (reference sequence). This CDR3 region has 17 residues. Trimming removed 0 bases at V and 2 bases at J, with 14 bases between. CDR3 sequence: CASSQDLGAVGNQPQHF. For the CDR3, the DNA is TGTGCCAGCAGCCAAGATCTTGGGGCTGTAGGCAATCAGCCCCAGCATTTT.

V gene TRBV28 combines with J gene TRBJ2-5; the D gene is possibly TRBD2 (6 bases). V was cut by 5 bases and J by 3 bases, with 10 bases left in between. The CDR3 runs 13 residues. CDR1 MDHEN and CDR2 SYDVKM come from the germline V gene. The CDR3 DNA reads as TGTGCCAGCAGTGCGGGGATCGAAGAGACCCAGTACTTC. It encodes CASSAGIEETQYF.

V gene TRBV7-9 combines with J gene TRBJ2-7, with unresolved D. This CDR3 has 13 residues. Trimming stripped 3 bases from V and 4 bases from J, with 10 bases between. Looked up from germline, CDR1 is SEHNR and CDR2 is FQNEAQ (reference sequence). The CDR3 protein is CASSFEVIYEQYF. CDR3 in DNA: TGTGCCAGCAGCTTCGAGGTGATATACGAGCAGTACTTC.

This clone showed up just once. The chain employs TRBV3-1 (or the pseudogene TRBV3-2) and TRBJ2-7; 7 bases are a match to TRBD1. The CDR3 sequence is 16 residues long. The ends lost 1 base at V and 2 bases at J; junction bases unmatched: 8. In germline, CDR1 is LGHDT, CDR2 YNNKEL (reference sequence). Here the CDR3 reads CASSQGQGPCPYEQYF. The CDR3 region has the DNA TGTGCCAGCAGCCAAGGACAGGGTCCGTGCCCCTACGAGCAGTACTTC.

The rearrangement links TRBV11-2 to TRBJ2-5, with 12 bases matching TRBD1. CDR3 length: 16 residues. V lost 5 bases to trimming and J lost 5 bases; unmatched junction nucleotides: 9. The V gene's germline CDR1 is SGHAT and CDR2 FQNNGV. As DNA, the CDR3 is TGTGCCAGCAGCCTAGGGGGACAGGGGGCACGGGAGACCCAGTACTTC. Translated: CASSLGGQGARETQYF.

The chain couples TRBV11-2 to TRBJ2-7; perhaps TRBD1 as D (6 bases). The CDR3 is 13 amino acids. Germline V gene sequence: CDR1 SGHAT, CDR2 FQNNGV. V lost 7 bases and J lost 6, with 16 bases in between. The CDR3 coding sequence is TGTGCCAGCACCCCGGCCAGGGGCGGCGAGCAGTACTTC. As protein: CASTPARGGEQYF.

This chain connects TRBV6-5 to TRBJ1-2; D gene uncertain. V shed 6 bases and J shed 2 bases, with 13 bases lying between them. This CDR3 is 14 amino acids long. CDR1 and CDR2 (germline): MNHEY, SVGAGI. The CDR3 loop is CASSPDHGNYGYTF. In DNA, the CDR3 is TGTGCCAGCAGCCCCGATCACGGGAACTATGGCTACACCTTC.

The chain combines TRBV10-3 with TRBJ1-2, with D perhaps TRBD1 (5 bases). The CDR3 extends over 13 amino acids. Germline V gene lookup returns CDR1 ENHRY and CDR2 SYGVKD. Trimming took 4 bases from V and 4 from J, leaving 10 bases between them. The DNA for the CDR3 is TGTGCCATCAGTGGGCAGGGAGGCTATGGCTACACCTTC. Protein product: CAISGQGGYGYTF.

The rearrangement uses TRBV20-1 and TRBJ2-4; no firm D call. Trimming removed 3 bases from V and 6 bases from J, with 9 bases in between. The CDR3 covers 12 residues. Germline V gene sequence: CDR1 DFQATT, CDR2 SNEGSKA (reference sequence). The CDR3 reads CSASSSGNIQYF. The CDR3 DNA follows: TGCAGTGCTAGTTCCAGTGGAAACATTCAGTACTTC.

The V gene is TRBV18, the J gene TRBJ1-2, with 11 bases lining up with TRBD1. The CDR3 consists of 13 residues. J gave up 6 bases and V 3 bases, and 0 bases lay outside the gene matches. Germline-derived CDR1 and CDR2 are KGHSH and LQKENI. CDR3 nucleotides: TGTGCCAGCTCACCGGGACAGGGGGATGGCTACACCTTC. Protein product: CASSPGQGDGYTF.

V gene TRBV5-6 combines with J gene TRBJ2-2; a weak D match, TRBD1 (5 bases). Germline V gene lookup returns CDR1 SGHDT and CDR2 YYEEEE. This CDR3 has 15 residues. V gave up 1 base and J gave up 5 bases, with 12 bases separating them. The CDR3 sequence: CASSLFWGGTGELFF. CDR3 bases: TGTGCCAGCAGCTTGTTTTGGGGCGGAACCGGGGAGCTGTTTTTT. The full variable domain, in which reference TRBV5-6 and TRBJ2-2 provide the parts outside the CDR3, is DAGVTQSPTHLIKTRGQQVTLRCSPKSGHDTVSWYQQALGQGPQFIFQYYEEEERQRGNFPDRFSGHQFPNYSSELNVNALLLGDSALYLCASSLFWGGTGELFFGEGSRLTVL.